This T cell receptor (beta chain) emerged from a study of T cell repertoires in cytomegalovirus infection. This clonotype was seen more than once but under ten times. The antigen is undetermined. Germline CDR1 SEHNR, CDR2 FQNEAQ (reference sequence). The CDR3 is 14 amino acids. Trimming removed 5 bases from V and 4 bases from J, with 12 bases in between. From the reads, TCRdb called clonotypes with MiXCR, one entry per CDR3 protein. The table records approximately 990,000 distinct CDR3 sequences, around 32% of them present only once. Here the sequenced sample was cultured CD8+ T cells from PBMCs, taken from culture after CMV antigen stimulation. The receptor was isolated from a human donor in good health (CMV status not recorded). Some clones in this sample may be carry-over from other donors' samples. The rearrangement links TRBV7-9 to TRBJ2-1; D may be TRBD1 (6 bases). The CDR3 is CASSPTQGYNEQFF. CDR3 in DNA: TGTGCCAGCAGCCCAACACAGGGTTACAATGAGCAGTTCTTC.